These 30 T cell receptor beta chains were all obtained from the same sample, sequenced in a study of cytotoxic CD8 clonotypes in ibrutinib-treated CLL. The assay was immunoSEQ multiplex PCR, and TCRdb's table has in-frame clones only and misses some. The data contain approximately 350,000 clones, approximately 67% of them seen just once; the ten biggest clones take up around 6.5%. This material consisted of PBMCs, taken after 36 months of ibrutinib treatment. Receptor source: a human donor with chronic lymphocytic leukemia.

This chain links TRBV10-2 with TRBJ2-7; a weak D match, TRBD2 (6 bases). Trimming cost V 3 bases and J 3 bases, with 9 bases left between them. Germline CDR1 and CDR2: WSHSY and SAAADI. The CDR3 length is 13 residues. The CDR3 spells CASSDGTYYEQYF. CDR3 nucleotide sequence: TGCGCCAGCAGTGATGGGACTTACTACGAGCAGTACTTC.

The chain uses TRBV5-1 and TRBJ2-7; the D gene is possibly TRBD2 (6 bases). Germline CDR1 is SGHRS and CDR2 is YFSETQ. This CDR3 has 13 residues. Trimming pared 4 bases from V and 6 bases from J, leaving 14 bases between. The CDR3 sequence is CASSPWGVPEQYF. CDR3 nucleotides: TGCGCCAGCAGCCCGTGGGGGGTACCCGAGCAGTACTTC.

V gene TRBV18 combines with J gene TRBJ2-7; 9 positions agree with TRBD2. The CDR3 loop spans 14 amino acids. V shed 4 bases and J 5 bases; nucleotides not matched to a gene: 6. Germline CDR1 is KGHSH and CDR2 is LQKENI. CDR3: CASSLLAGSDEQYF. The CDR3, as DNA: TGTGCCAGCTCACTTCTAGCGGGGTCCGACGAGCAGTACTTC.

CDR3 in DNA: TGTGCCAGCAGGCTACTAGCGGGGGCCCTCTACGAGCAGTACTTC. Protein sequence: CASRLLAGALYEQYF. The chain joins TRBV6-5 to TRBJ2-7, with 11 bases matching TRBD2. With V trimmed by 6 bases and J by 3 bases, 7 bases remained unmatched. This CDR3 has 15 residues. The germline V gene encodes CDR1 MNHEY and CDR2 SVGAGI.

This clone was counted a single time. The V gene is TRBV5-5, the J gene TRBJ2-3, with D possibly matching TRBD2 (6 bases). Germline V gene lookup returns CDR1 SGHKS and CDR2 YYEKEE (reference sequence). The ends were cut back, 0 bases at V and 6 bases at J, with 11 bases in the middle. The CDR3 length is 14 residues. The CDR3 spells CASSLVHAGDTQYF. The CDR3 DNA reads TGTGCCAGCAGCTTGGTCCACGCGGGGGATACGCAGTATTTT.

The V call is TRBV27, the J call TRBJ2-2, with TRBD2 matching 7 bases. Germline lookup yields CDR1 MNHEY and CDR2 SMNVEV (reference sequence). The V and J ends lost 4 bases and 4 bases, in that order; junction bases with no gene match: 6. The CDR3 is made up of 15 amino acids. The CDR3 region is CASSYRAGSTGELFF. In DNA, the CDR3 is TGTGCCAGCAGTTATCGAGCGGGGAGCACCGGGGAGCTGTTTTTT.

The V gene is TRBV19, the J gene TRBJ2-6; D is unclear. The CDR3 loop spans 14 amino acids. Germline CDR1 reads LNHDA; CDR2 reads SQIVND (reference sequence). V lost 6 bases and J lost 1, with 7 bases in between. The CDR3 sequence: CASRFLSGANVLTF. The CDR3, as DNA: TGTGCCAGTAGATTCTTATCTGGGGCCAACGTCCTGACTTTC.

V gene TRBV2 combines with J gene TRBJ2-5, with D perhaps TRBD2 (6 bases). Germline assignment: CDR1 SNHLY and CDR2 FYNNEI. The CDR3 is 17 residues long. The V end lost 2 bases, the J end lost 7 bases, and 23 bases lay between the germline ends. CDR3 in amino acids: CASSESGRTDLAGTQYF. The CDR3 DNA reads as TGTGCCAGCAGTGAATCTGGGAGGACGGACCTGGCGGGGACCCAGTACTTC.

In DNA form, the CDR3 reads TGTGCCAGCAGTTATAACAGGGTCAGCTCCTACAATGAGCAGTTCTTC. Amino acid sequence: CASSYNRVSSYNEQFF. This sequence joins TRBV7-6 and TRBJ2-1, with TRBD1 as a possible D gene (6 bases). Germline loops: CDR1 SGHVS, CDR2 FNYEAQ. The CDR3 consists of 16 residues. Trimming removed 6 bases at V and 0 bases at J, with 15 bases between.

This clone appeared a single time. The chain combines TRBV2 with TRBJ2-2; the match to TRBD2 covers 10 bases. J lost 7 bases, V lost 1 base, and 3 bases had no gene match. Germline V lookup: CDR1 SNHLY, CDR2 FYNNEI. The CDR3 loop spans 15 amino acids. CDR3 loop: CASSEGAGGIGELFF. The CDR3 DNA sequence: TGTGCCAGCAGTGAAGGAGCGGGAGGGATCGGGGAGCTGTTTTTT.

The chain has TRBV27 and TRBJ2-1; D may be TRBD2 (5 bases). Germline CDR1 is MNHEY and CDR2 is SMNVEV (reference sequence). Trimming shortened V by 3 bases and J by 0 bases, and 15 bases separated the two germline ends. The CDR3 has 17 amino acids. CDR3 DNA sequence: TGTGCCAGCAGTTTTTATAAGGCGGGTAGCTCCTACAATGAGCAGTTCTTC. Residues: CASSFYKAGSSYNEQFF.

The rearrangement uses TRBV27 and TRBJ2-7; D is unclear. CDR3 size: 14 residues. The V end was cut by 2 bases, the J end by 1 base, with 9 bases between. Germline V gene sequence: CDR1 MNHEY, CDR2 SMNVEV (reference sequence). The CDR3 DNA reads TGTGCCAGCAGTTTAGGATGGGGATCCTACGAGCAGTACTTC. Translation gives CASSLGWGSYEQYF.

This clone was seen only a few times. The chain joins TRBV6-5 to TRBJ2-7; D remains unclear. Germline V gene data show CDR1 as MNHEY and CDR2 as SVGAGI. Deletions cut 6 bases from V and 6 bases from J, with 12 bases between. This CDR3 has 12 amino acids. The CDR3 DNA follows: TGTGCCAGCAGCGCCGGTATAGGCGAGCAGTACTTC. Amino acid sequence: CASSAGIGEQYF.

This rearrangement joins TRBV19 to TRBJ2-1; 10 positions agree with TRBD1. In germline, CDR1 is LNHDA, CDR2 SQIVND (reference sequence). J was trimmed by 3 bases and V by 7 bases; bases with no gene match: 6. This CDR3 is built from 15 residues. CDR3 amino acids: CASTRDRGLYNEQFF. CDR3 coding DNA: TGTGCCAGTACCCGGGACAGGGGACTCTACAATGAGCAGTTCTTC. Drawing the rest from reference TRBV19 and TRBJ2-1, the complete variable domain is DGGITQSPKYLFRKEGQNVTLSCEQNLNHDAMYWYRQDPGQGLRLIYYSQIVNDFQKGDIAEGYSVSREKKESFPLTVTSAQKNPTAFYLCASTRDRGLYNEQFFGPGTRLTVL.

The chain has TRBV6-1 and TRBJ1-5; D is ambiguous. The length of the CDR3 is 15 residues. Trimming took 1 base from V and 4 from J, leaving 11 bases between them. Germline CDR1 and CDR2: MNHNS and SASEGT. CDR3 sequence reads: CASSEVWSGNQPQHF. The CDR3 nucleotides are TGTGCCAGCAGTGAAGTCTGGAGCGGAAATCAGCCCCAGCATTTT.

The sample holds a few counts of this clone. V gene TRBV7-8 combines with J gene TRBJ1-4; 9 nucleotides match TRBD1. Trimming cost V 5 bases and J 0 bases; bases outside gene matches: 4. Germline V CDR1 and CDR2: SGHVS, FQNEAQ. This CDR3 is built from 16 residues. The DNA for the CDR3 is TGTGCCAGCAGCCGGGGACAGGGCGCAACTAATGAAAAACTGTTTTTT. Protein product: CASSRGQGATNEKLFF.

This clone was seen only a few times. The J gene is TRBJ2-5, the V gene TRBV29-1, with unresolved D. In germline, CDR1 is SQVTM, CDR2 ANQGSEA. The CDR3 loop spans 10 amino acids. Trimming removed 4 bases at V and 10 bases at J, with 10 bases between. The chain's CDR3 is CSVVTPGQYF. CDR3 coding DNA: TGCAGCGTTGTGACCCCTGGCCAGTACTTC.

This clone has just a few counts. The rearrangement links TRBV18 to TRBJ2-1; the match to TRBD2 covers 12 bases. The CDR3 sequence is 18 residues long. Trimming cost V 2 bases and J 4 bases; bases outside gene matches: 9. The germline CDR1 and CDR2 sequences are KGHSH and LQKENI. Here the CDR3 DNA reads TGTGCCAGCTCACCAAGGGGGACTAGCGGGCCGCTTTACAATGAGCAGTTCTTC. Amino acid sequence: CASSPRGTSGPLYNEQFF.

The V gene is TRBV4-1, the J gene TRBJ2-7, with D unclear. Per germline, CDR1 MGHRA and CDR2 YSYEKL. The CDR3 covers 13 residues. V was shortened by 2 bases and J by 5 bases, with 10 bases between the two germline ends. Here the CDR3 reads CASSQPASDEQYF. The CDR3 nucleotides are TGCGCCAGCAGCCAACCCGCTAGTGACGAGCAGTACTTC.

The V call is TRBV5-4, the J call TRBJ2-7; D ambiguous. Trimming cost V 6 bases and J 7 bases, with 20 bases left between them. The CDR3 covers 14 residues. The V gene's germline CDR1 is SGHNT and CDR2 YYREEE (reference sequence). The CDR3 is CASTPGRAPGEQYF. The CDR3 nucleotides read TGTGCCAGCACCCCGGGCAGAGCGCCTGGGGAGCAGTACTTC.

V is TRBV5-6 and J is TRBJ1-2, with D unclear. Germline loops: CDR1 SGHDT, CDR2 YYEEEE. V lost 0 bases, J lost 4 bases, and 10 bases lay in between. The CDR3 is made up of 14 amino acids. The CDR3: CASSLAGRTYGYTF. CDR3 coding DNA: TGTGCCAGCAGCTTGGCGGGGAGGACCTATGGCTACACCTTC.

A few counts support this clone. The rearrangement joins TRBV5-6 to TRBJ2-7, with no clear D. Germline values: CDR1 SGHDT, CDR2 YYEEEE. Deletions cut 0 bases from V and 0 bases from J, with 10 bases between. This CDR3 is built from 15 residues. In DNA form, the CDR3 reads TGTGCCAGCAGCTTGGGAGTGGGCTTCTCCTACGAGCAGTACTTC. Protein: CASSLGVGFSYEQYF.

This sequence joins TRBV5-1 and TRBJ2-3; a possible D gene is TRBD2 (6 bases). V shed 6 bases and J shed 0 bases, with 14 bases lying between them. This CDR3 has 15 residues. CDR1 and CDR2 from the germline V gene are SGHRS and YFSETQ. CDR3 protein: CASTPTAGSTDTQYF. CDR3 nucleotides: TGCGCCAGCACCCCGACAGCGGGCAGCACAGATACGCAGTATTTT.

This clone has just one count. The V and J genes are TRBV28 and TRBJ2-1; perhaps TRBD1 as D (6 bases). Trimming took 3 bases from V and 8 from J, leaving 20 bases between them. CDR3 size: 16 residues. Germline CDR1 is MDHEN and CDR2 is SYDVKM. This CDR3 is CASSFVFGQGWDEQFF. CDR3 nucleotide sequence: TGTGCCAGCAGTTTTGTGTTCGGGCAGGGGTGGGATGAGCAGTTCTTC.

The CDR3 region has the DNA TGTGCCAGCAGCCGGATGGGACTAGCGGGGTACAATGAGCAGTTCTTC. The encoded protein is CASSRMGLAGYNEQFF. V usage is TRBV7-9 and J usage is TRBJ2-1; 13 nucleotides match TRBD2. Germline assignment: CDR1 SEHNR and CDR2 FQNEAQ (reference sequence). Trimming cost V 5 bases and J 4 bases; bases outside gene matches: 5. CDR3 size: 16 residues. Filled out from reference TRBV7-9 and TRBJ2-1, the complete variable domain reads DTGVSQNPRHKITKRGQNVTFRCDPISEHNRLYWYRQTLGQGPEFLTYFQNEAQLEKSRLLSDRFSAERPKGSFSTLEIQRTEQGDSAMYLCASSRMGLAGYNEQFFGPGTRLTVL.

This clone has more than one count but fewer than ten. The chain combines TRBV4-1 with TRBJ1-1; D might be TRBD1 (6 bases). The CDR3 has 14 amino acids. Trimming left V 2 bases short and J 2 bases short, with 9 bases between. Germline values: CDR1 MGHRA, CDR2 YSYEKL. This chain's CDR3 is CASSQTGINTEAFF. For the CDR3, the DNA is TGCGCCAGCAGCCAAACAGGGATCAACACTGAAGCTTTCTTT.

This chain joins TRBV4-3 and TRBJ2-6; D is uncertain. Germline assignment: CDR1 LGHNA and CDR2 YSLEER. V lost 0 bases to trimming and J lost 1 base, with 13 bases between them. The CDR3 has 18 amino acids. CDR3 sequence (DNA): TGCGCCAGCAGCCAAGAATCCGCCGGCGCTTCTGGGGCCAACGTCCTGACTTTC. Its translation is CASSQESAGASGANVLTF.

This chain connects TRBV5-5 to TRBJ2-3; the D gene could be TRBD1 or TRBD2 (5 bases each). Germline V gene lookup returns CDR1 SGHKS and CDR2 YYEKEE (reference sequence). V dropped 4 bases and J dropped 2 bases, with 11 bases sitting between them. The CDR3 runs to 14 residues. The CDR3, as DNA: TGTGCCAGCAGCAGGACGGGGCTCACAGATACGCAGTATTTT. As protein: CASSRTGLTDTQYF.

This clone was counted a few times. The chain employs TRBV2 and TRBJ1-2; 8 nucleotides agree with TRBD1. Germline CDR1 reads SNHLY; CDR2 reads FYNNEI. V gave up 3 bases and J gave up 4 bases; unmatched junction bases: 4. The CDR3 has 14 amino acids. The CDR3 nucleotides read TGTGCCAGCAGTGACAGGGGGCATAGCTATGGCTACACCTTC. This translates into CASSDRGHSYGYTF.

The rearrangement links TRBV7-2 to TRBJ2-4, with D possibly called TRBD1 or TRBD2 (5 bases each). Germline V CDR1 and CDR2: SGHTA, FQGNSA. Trimming took 6 bases from V and 4 from J, leaving 16 bases between them. The CDR3 length is 15 residues. The CDR3 is CASRFSRDGKNIQYF. CDR3 in DNA: TGTGCCAGCAGATTCTCCCGGGACGGAAAAAACATTCAGTACTTC.